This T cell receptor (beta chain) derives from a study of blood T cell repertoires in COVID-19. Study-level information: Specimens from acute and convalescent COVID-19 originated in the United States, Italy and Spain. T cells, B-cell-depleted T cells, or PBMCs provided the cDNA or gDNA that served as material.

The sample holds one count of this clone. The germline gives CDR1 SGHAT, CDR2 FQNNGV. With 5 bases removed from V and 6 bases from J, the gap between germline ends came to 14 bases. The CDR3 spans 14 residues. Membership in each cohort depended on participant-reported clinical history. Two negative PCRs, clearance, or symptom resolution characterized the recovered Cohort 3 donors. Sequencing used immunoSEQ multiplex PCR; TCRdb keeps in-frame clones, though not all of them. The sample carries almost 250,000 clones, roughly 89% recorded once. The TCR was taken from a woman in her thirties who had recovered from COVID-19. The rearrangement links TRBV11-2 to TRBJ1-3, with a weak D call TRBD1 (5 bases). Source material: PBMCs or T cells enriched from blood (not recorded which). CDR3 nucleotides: TGTGCCAGCAGCCTCGACAGAAGCTCAAACACCATATATTTT. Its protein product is CASSLDRSSNTIYF.